This TCR beta chain was sequenced in a study of cytomegalovirus exposure and HLA in healthy donors. Study results and caveats: In a later analysis, CMV-associated beta chains were mostly HLA-associated, it appeared. TCR beta chain V- and J-gene trimming was linked, in a later analysis, to a missense variant in DCLRE1C.

With regard to this clone: The antigen is unknown.

PCR amplification relied on 60 Vbeta primers (plus 13 Jbeta primers). Here immunoSEQ multiplex PCR was the method, and the copy in TCRdb shows in-frame clones only, minus some. The sample contains roughly 140,000 clones, nearly 80% of which appear only once. The CDR3 extends over 15 amino acids. CDR1 is SGHRS, CDR2 YFSETQ, per germline. The V end was cut by 1 base, the J end by 2 bases, with 11 bases between. The sequenced sample was PBMCs. The sequence came from a middle-aged man in good health and CMV-seropositive. The chain couples TRBV5-1 to TRBJ2-3; tentatively, D is TRBD2 (5 bases). CDR3 coding DNA: TGCGCCAGCAGCTTGACTGGCGGGTACACAGATACGCAGTATTTT. This codes for CASSLTGGYTDTQYF.